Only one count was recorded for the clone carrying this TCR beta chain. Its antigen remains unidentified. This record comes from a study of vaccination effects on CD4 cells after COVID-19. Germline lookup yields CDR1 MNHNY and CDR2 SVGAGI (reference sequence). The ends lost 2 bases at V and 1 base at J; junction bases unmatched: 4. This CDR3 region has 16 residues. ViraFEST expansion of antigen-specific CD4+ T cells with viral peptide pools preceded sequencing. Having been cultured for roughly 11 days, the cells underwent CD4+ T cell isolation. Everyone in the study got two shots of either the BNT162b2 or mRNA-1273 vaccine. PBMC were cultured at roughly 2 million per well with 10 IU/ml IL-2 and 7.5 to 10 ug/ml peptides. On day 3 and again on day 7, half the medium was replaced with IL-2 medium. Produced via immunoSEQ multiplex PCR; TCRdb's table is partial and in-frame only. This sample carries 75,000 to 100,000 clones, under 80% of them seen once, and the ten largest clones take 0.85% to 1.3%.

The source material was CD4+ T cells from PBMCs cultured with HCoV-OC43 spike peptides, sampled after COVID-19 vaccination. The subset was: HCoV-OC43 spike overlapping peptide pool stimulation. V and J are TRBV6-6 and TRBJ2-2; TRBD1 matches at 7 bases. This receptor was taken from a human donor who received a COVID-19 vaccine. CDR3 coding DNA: TGTGCCAGCAGTTACCTCCCAGGGGGGAACACCGGGGAGCTGTTTTTT. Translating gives CASSYLPGGNTGELFF.